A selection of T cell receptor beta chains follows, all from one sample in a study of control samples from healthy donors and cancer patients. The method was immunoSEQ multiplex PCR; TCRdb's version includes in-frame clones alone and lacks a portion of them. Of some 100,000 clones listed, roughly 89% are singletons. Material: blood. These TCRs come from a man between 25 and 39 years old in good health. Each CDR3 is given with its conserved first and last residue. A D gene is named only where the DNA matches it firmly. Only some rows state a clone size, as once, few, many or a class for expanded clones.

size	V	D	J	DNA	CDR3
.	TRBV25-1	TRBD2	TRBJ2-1	TGTGCCAGCAGTGAGACTAGCGGGATAGGGTACAATGAGCAGTTCTTC	CASSETSGIGYNEQFF
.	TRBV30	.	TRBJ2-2	TGTGCCTGGAGTGTTGGAACAGTAAGTCGCACCGGGGAGCTGTTTTTT	CAWSVGTVSRTGELFF
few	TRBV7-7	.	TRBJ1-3	TGTGCCAGCAGCTTAGTTTCAGGCCCTGGAAACACCATATATTTT	CASSLVSGPGNTIYF
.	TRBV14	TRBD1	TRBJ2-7	TGTGCCACCCGGAGACAGGGGGCGTACGAGCAGTACTTC	CATRRQGAYEQYF
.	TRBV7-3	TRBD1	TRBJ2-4	TGTGCCAGCAGGTCAGGGGGCGCGGGGCCTGAGGACATTCAGTACTTC	CASRSGGAGPEDIQYF
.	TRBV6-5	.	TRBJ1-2	TGTGCCAGCAGATACACCAGAGCTAACTATGGCTACACCTTC	CASRYTRANYGYTF
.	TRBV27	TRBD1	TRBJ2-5	TGTGCCAGCTCGGGACAGGGATACCAAGAGACCCAGTACTTC	CASSGQGYQETQYF
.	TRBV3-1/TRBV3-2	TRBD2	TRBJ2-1	TGTGCCAGCAGGCCCACTAGCGGGACTTTCTATGAGCAGTTCTTC	CASRPTSGTFYEQFF
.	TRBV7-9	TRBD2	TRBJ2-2	TGTGCCAGCAGCTTGGGACTAGCGGGAGCGAACACCGGGGAGCTGTTTTTT	CASSLGLAGANTGELFF
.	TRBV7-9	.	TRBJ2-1	TGTGCCAGCAGTTCCCATTGGGGCCCGGAGATCTACAATGAGCAGTTCTTC	CASSSHWGPEIYNEQFF
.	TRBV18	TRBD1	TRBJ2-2	TGTGCCAGCTCACAGGGGGCGCCGACCGGGGAGCTGTTTTTT	CASSQGAPTGELFF
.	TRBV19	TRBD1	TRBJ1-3	TGTGCCAGTAGCCCCCGGGCCGGGACAGGGGGCGGAAACACCATATATTTT	CASSPRAGTGGGNTIYF
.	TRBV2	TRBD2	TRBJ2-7	TGTGCCAGCAGTCTCACTAGCGGCTCCTACGAGCAGTACTTC	CASSLTSGSYEQYF
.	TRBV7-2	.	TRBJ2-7	TGTGCCAGCAGCCCCGGTGGAGGCCAGCAGTACTTC	CASSPGGGQQYF
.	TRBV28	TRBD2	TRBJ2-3	TGTGCCAGCGCGGGAGGCACAGATACGCAGTATTTT	CASAGGTDTQYF
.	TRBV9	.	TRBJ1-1	TGTGCCAGCAGCGTAGTATTGGATGAAGCTTTCTTT	CASSVVLDEAFF
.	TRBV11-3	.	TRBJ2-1	TGTGCCAGCAGCTTTTCCCCGGGTGAGCAGTTCTTC	CASSFSPGEQFF
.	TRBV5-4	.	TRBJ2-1	TGTGCCAGCAGCCCCGGCAGGGGAAGAGAGGCCTACAATGAGCAGTTCTTC	CASSPGRGREAYNEQFF
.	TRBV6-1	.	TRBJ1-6	TGTGCCAGCAGTGAAGCGCTTCTGATACGGGATAATTCACCCCTCCACTTT	CASSEALLIRDNSPLHF
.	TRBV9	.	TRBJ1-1	TGTGCCAGCAGCGGCCGCAGGGGAGTGGGGAACACTGAAGCTTTCTTT	CASSGRRGVGNTEAFF
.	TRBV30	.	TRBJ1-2	TGTGCCTGGAGCGACCAGGGTAGTGGCTACACCTTC	CAWSDQGSGYTF
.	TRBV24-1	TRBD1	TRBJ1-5	TGTGCCACCAGTGACCGGGACAGCGCCTCCAATCAGCCCCAGCATTTT	CATSDRDSASNQPQHF
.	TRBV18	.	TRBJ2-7	TGTGCCAGCTCACCACCGGCCCCCGAGGGCTACGAGCAGTACTTC	CASSPPAPEGYEQYF
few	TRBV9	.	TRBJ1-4	TGTGCCAGCAGCCCGAGGCCAGGGCAGGAAAAACTGTTTTTT	CASSPRPGQEKLFF
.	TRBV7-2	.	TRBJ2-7	TGTGCCAGCAGCTTTAAAGGACGGGGAGAGCAGTACTTC	CASSFKGRGEQYF
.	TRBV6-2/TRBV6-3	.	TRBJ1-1	TGTGCCAGCAGTCTCGGGCCAGGGAACACTGAAGCTTTCTTT	CASSLGPGNTEAFF
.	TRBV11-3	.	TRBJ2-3	TGTGCCAGCAGCTTAGCAGGGGGCACAGATACGCAGTATTTT	CASSLAGGTDTQYF
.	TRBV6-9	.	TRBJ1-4	TGTGCCAGCACCTACTTTTCGGCTGAAAAACTGTTTTTT	CASTYFSAEKLFF
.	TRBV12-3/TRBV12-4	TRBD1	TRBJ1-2	TGTGCCAGCAGTCCTAGGGACAGGGCTGGCTACACCTTC	CASSPRDRAGYTF
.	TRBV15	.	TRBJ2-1	TGTGCCACCAGCAGAGATTTTGCCCCTTACAATGAGCAGTTCTTC	CATSRDFAPYNEQFF
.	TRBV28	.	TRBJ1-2	TGTGCCAGCAGTTACGGGACTGGCTACACCTTC	CASSYGTGYTF
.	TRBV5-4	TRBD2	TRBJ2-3	TGTGCCAGCAGCAGGACTAGCGGGAGCTCTTTCGGGACAGATACGCAGTATTTT	CASSRTSGSSFGTDTQYF
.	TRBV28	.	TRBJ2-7	TGTGCCAGCAGTGAAGGCTACGAGCAGTACTTC	CASSEGYEQYF
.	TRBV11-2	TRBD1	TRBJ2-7	TGTGCCAGCAGCACAGGGACAGGGTTCGAGCAGTACTTC	CASSTGTGFEQYF
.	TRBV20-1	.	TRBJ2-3	TGCAGTGCTAGTTTTTCGAAGATTTGGACAGATACGCAGTATTTT	CSASFSKIWTDTQYF
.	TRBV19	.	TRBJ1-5	TGTGCCAGTAGCGATACAGGGAGCAATCAGCCCCAGCATTTT	CASSDTGSNQPQHF
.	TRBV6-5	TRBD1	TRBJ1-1	TGTGCCAGCAGTCGCCCGGGACAGGAGAACACTGAAGCTTTCTTT	CASSRPGQENTEAFF
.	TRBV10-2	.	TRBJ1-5	TGCGCCAGCAAGGCGGGGGAAGGTAGGCAGCCCCAGCATTTT	CASKAGEGRQPQHF
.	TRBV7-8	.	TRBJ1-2	TGTGCCAGCAGCTTAGGGGGTGGCGGCGGCTACACCTTC	CASSLGGGGGYTF
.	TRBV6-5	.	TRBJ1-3	TGTGCCAGCAGAAACGGGAACTCTGGAAACACCATATATTTT	CASRNGNSGNTIYF
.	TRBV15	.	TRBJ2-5	TGTGCCACCAGCAGAGAAAATGCTACTAGACTGGAGACCCAGTACTTC	CATSRENATRLETQYF
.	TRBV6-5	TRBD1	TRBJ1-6	TGTGCCAGCAGGTACAGGGGAAGGAATTCACCCCTCCACTTT	CASRYRGRNSPLHF
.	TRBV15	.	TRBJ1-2	TGTGCCACCAGCAGAGCTGTTGAACGGGGGCCTTTGCGTAACTATGGCTACACCTTC	CATSRAVERGPLRNYGYTF
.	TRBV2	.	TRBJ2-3	TGTGCCAGCAGTGAAGCCCGTTATACGCAGTATTTT	CASSEARYTQYF
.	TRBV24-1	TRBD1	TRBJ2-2	TGTGCCACCAGTGACTTCACAGGGGCCTTGAACACCGGGGAGCTGTTTTTT	CATSDFTGALNTGELFF
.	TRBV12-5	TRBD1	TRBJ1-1	TGTGCTAGTGTTAGCGGGACAGCCACTGAAGCTTTCTTT	CASVSGTATEAFF
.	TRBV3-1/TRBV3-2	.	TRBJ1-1	TGTGCCAGCAGCCCGACAGCCTATATGAACACTGAAGCTTTCTTT	CASSPTAYMNTEAFF
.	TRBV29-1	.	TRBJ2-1	TGCAGCGTCGCGGACATGACCTACAATGAGCAGTTCTTC	CSVADMTYNEQFF
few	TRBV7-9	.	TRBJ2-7	TGTGCCAGCAGCCCCCCCCGAGGGGACCGCAACTTC	CASSPPRGDRNF
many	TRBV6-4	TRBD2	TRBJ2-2	TGTGCCAGCAGTGACTCTAGCGGGTCGGGCCCCGGGGAGCTGTTTTTT	CASSDSSGSGPGELFF
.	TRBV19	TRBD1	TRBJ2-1	TGTGCCAGATCACAGGGGATACTAAATGAGCAGTTCTTC	CARSQGILNEQFF
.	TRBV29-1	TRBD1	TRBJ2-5	TGCAGCGTTGCCGGGACAGGGATGGAGGAGACCCAGTACTTC	CSVAGTGMEETQYF